This T cell receptor (beta chain) was sequenced in a study of blood T cell repertoires in COVID-19. Study-wide background: T cells, B-cell-depleted T cells, or PBMCs supplied cDNA or gDNA.

The table came from immunoSEQ multiplex PCR; TCRdb's copy has only in-frame clones and leaves some out. The sample includes 300,000 or so clones, around 88% seen only once; the top ten take about 1.6%. Trimming removed 2 bases from V and 1 base from J, with 11 bases in between. This CDR3 is 16 amino acids long. From germline, CDR1 is SGHVS and CDR2 FNYEAQ. The V and J genes are TRBV7-6 and TRBJ2-2; D may be TRBD2 (5 bases). The specimen was peripheral blood. The source is a woman aged 50 to 65 with acute or convalescent COVID-19. The CDR3 sequence: CASSLLKRKNTGELFF. CDR3 sequence (DNA): TGTGCCAGCAGCTTACTTAAGCGGAAGAACACCGGGGAGCTGTTTTTT. Drawing the rest from reference TRBV7-6 and TRBJ2-2, the complete variable domain is GAGVSQSPRYKVTKRGQDVALRCDPISGHVSLYWYRQALGQGPEFLTYFNYEAQQDKSGLPNDRFSAERPEGSISTLTIQRTEQRDSAMYRCASSLLKRKNTGELFFGEGSRLTVL.